What follows describes a single T cell receptor beta chain. The data derive from a study of T cell changes during pregnancy in multiple sclerosis. This CDR3 has 12 amino acids. Germline values: CDR1 MDHEN, CDR2 SYDVKM. The V end was cut by 11 bases, the J end by 3 bases, with 13 bases between. The data were produced by immunoSEQ multiplex PCR, yet TCRdb's version contains in-frame clones alone and is incomplete. Among tens of thousands of clones, 85% to 90% were seen once, and the ten largest hold about 3%. This specimen consisted of CD4+ T cells from peripheral blood mononuclear cells, obtained in the first trimester of pregnancy. The chain is built from TRBV28 and TRBJ1-2; D is uncertain. This TCR was sampled from a female donor in good health, enrolled as a control in a pregnancy study. The CDR3 protein is CAVSGRHYGYTF. CDR3 in DNA: TGTGCCGTCAGTGGCCGCCACTATGGCTACACCTTC.